The following is a T cell receptor (beta chain) sequence with its context. V was cut by 1 base and J by 4 bases, with 12 bases left in between. The CDR3 totals 14 residues. Germline CDR1 is GTSNPN and CDR2 is SVGIG (reference sequence). The data were taken from a study of T cells of healthy individuals. TCRdb used MiXCR to reprocess the 5' RACE reads, holding one entry per CDR3 protein. Of more than 85,000 distinct CDR3 sequences listed, 15% to 20% are singletons. The rearrangement links TRBV30 to TRBJ2-3; D possibly corresponds to TRBD2 (7 bases). The receptor was isolated from a human donor in good health. The CDR3 loop reads CAWSGGGGPDTQYF. Written as DNA, the CDR3 is TGTGCCTGGAGTGGAGGGGGGGGCCCAGATACGCAGTATTTT.